What follows are 30 T cell receptor beta chains derived from one specimen sequenced in a study of T cells in tumors after PD-1 blockade. The method was immunoSEQ multiplex PCR; TCRdb's version includes in-frame clones alone and lacks a portion of them. In the table there are about 60,000 clones, less than 85% of which are singletons. Sequenced material: PBMCs, taken after anti-PD-1 treatment. The source of these receptors is a human donor with basal cell carcinoma.

This clone turned up a few times. The V call is TRBV5-1, the J call TRBJ1-1, with D possibly TRBD1 on 5 matching bases. Trimming took off 2 bases at V and 4 bases at J, with 9 bases between the two ends. This CDR3 is built from 13 residues. Germline-derived CDR1 and CDR2 are SGHRS and YFSETQ. Here the CDR3 DNA reads TGCGCCAGCAGCTTAGAGGGGACCACTGAAGCTTTCTTT. Protein product: CASSLEGTTEAFF.

The chain recombines TRBV29-1 with TRBJ2-2, with 7 bases aligning to TRBD1. Per germline, CDR1 SQVTM and CDR2 ANQGSEA. CDR3 size: 14 residues. V dropped 7 bases and J dropped 6; count of bases not matched to a gene: 11. CDR3 loop: CSASTGRESGELFF. CDR3 in DNA: TGCAGCGCATCGACAGGGCGAGAATCCGGGGAGCTGTTTTTT.

A few counts support this clone. The V and J genes are TRBV7-6 and TRBJ2-7, with D tentatively TRBD2 (6 bases). The V end was cut by 5 bases, the J end by 0 bases, with 17 bases between. Per the germline V gene, CDR1 is SGHVS and CDR2 is FNYEAQ. The CDR3 is made up of 16 amino acids. The CDR3 is CASSPSSGGSSYEQYF. In nucleotides, the CDR3 is TGTGCCAGCAGCCCCTCGAGTGGGGGGAGCTCCTACGAGCAGTACTTC.

This chain joins TRBV6-5 and TRBJ2-2; 10 nucleotides agree with TRBD2. With 7 bases clipped from V and 4 bases from J, the junction kept 6 bases outside the gene matches. Germline CDR1 MNHEY, CDR2 SVGAGI. This CDR3 region has 15 residues. For the CDR3, the DNA is TGTGCCAGCACCAGCGGGGGGGTGAGCACCGGGGAGCTGTTTTTT. Protein product: CASTSGGVSTGELFF.

The rearrangement joins TRBV11-2 to TRBJ2-6, with D tentatively TRBD1 (6 bases). This CDR3 comprises 18 residues. Trimming took 2 bases from V and 1 from J, leaving 15 bases between them. Germline V gene sequence: CDR1 SGHAT, CDR2 FQNNGV. The CDR3 here is CASSLRGGAASGANVLTF. The CDR3 DNA is TGTGCCAGCAGCTTAAGAGGGGGAGCAGCATCTGGGGCCAACGTCCTGACTTTC.

The chain recombines TRBV2 with TRBJ1-5; TRBD1 aligns across 8 bases. CDR3 length: 13 residues. Germline V lookup: CDR1 SNHLY, CDR2 FYNNEI. V gave up 4 bases and J gave up 6 bases; unmatched junction bases: 2. For the CDR3, the DNA is TGTGCCAGCAGTGGGACAGGGCCTCAGCCCCAGCATTTT. It translates to CASSGTGPQPQHF.

V is TRBV5-1 and J is TRBJ2-1; TRBD2 aligns across 7 bases. The V gene's germline CDR1 is SGHRS and CDR2 YFSETQ. Trimming cost V 4 bases and J 1 base; bases outside gene matches: 8. The CDR3 has 16 amino acids. CDR3: CASSPRRGTSYNEQFF. CDR3 in DNA: TGCGCCAGCAGCCCTCGGCGGGGGACTTCCTACAATGAGCAGTTCTTC.

This clone showed up just a few times. The chain recombines TRBV10-3 with TRBJ1-1; TRBD1 agrees at 7 bases. The CDR3 spans 15 residues. The ends lost 0 bases at V and 6 bases at J; junction bases unmatched: 7. The V gene's germline CDR1 is ENHRY and CDR2 SYGVKD. This CDR3 is CAISESTGTTAEAFF. Written as DNA, the CDR3 is TGTGCCATCAGTGAGTCGACAGGGACGACCGCTGAAGCTTTCTTT.

This clone was picked up a small number of times. One end of the junction varies from germline; a read error may be responsible. The chain uses TRBV18 and TRBJ1-4, with a possible D match to TRBD1 (5 bases). The V gene's germline CDR1 is KGHSH and CDR2 LQKENI. This CDR3 has 16 residues. In DNA form, the CDR3 reads TGTGCCAGCTCCCCACAGGCAGGACGTCCCGGTGAAAAACTGTTTTTT. Residues: CASSPQAGRPGEKLFF.

The V and J genes are TRBV5-4 and TRBJ1-2, with 10 bases matching TRBD1. Looked up from germline, CDR1 is SGHNT and CDR2 is YYREEE (reference sequence). Trimming at V came to 2 bases and at J to 6 bases, leaving 10 bases not matched to a gene. CDR3 length equals 16 residues. The CDR3 region is CASSLGRQGAYNGYTF. The CDR3 DNA reads TGTGCCAGCAGCTTAGGTCGACAGGGGGCGTATAATGGCTACACCTTC.

CDR3 amino acids: CASRVSLGSNEQFF. Written as DNA, the CDR3 is TGTGCCAGCAGAGTCAGTTTAGGTTCCAATGAGCAGTTCTTC. The rearrangement links TRBV7-9 to TRBJ2-1; D ambiguous. The germline V gene has CDR1 SEHNR and CDR2 FQNEAQ (reference sequence). The CDR3 has 14 residues. V shed 6 bases and J shed 6 bases, with 15 bases lying between them. Full variable domain (outside the CDR3, taken from reference TRBV7-9 and TRBJ2-1): DTGVSQNPRHKITKRGQNVTFRCDPISEHNRLYWYRQTLGQGPEFLTYFQNEAQLEKSRLLSDRFSAERPKGSFSTLEIQRTEQGDSAMYLCASRVSLGSNEQFFGPGTRLTVL.

This clone came up once. The chain joins TRBV28 to TRBJ2-3, with 12 positions matching TRBD2. V was clipped by 2 bases and J by 5 bases; unmatched bases: 5. This CDR3 has 16 amino acids. Germline V gene data show CDR1 as MDHEN and CDR2 as SYDVKM. CDR3 loop: CASSLESSGGVDTQYF. The CDR3 nucleotides are TGTGCCAGCAGTTTAGAGTCTAGCGGGGGGGTAGATACGCAGTATTTT. Variable domain in full (rest from reference TRBV28 and TRBJ2-3): DVKVTQSSRYLVKRTGEKVFLECVQDMDHENMFWYRQDPGLGLRLIYFSYDVKMKEKGDIPEGYSVSREKKERFSLILESASTNQTSMYLCASSLESSGGVDTQYFGPGTRLTVL.

The J gene is TRBJ2-5, the V gene TRBV19, with 10 bases identical to TRBD2. Trimming at V came to 7 bases and at J to 2 bases, leaving 7 bases not matched to a gene. Germline V gene lookup returns CDR1 LNHDA and CDR2 SQIVND (reference sequence). CDR3 length: 15 amino acids. CDR3 in DNA: TGTGCCAGTACAAGCGGGGGGGCTGGGCAAGAGACCCAGTACTTC. Protein sequence: CASTSGGAGQETQYF.

The rearrangement links TRBV28 to TRBJ1-2; D not certain. V shed 1 base and J shed 3 bases, with 12 bases lying between them. CDR1 is MDHEN, CDR2 SYDVKM, per germline. CDR3 size: 15 residues. CDR3 nucleotide sequence: TGTGCCAGCAGTTTATCCCCAGGCAGGTACTATGGCTACACCTTC. Translation gives CASSLSPGRYYGYTF.

CDR3 nucleotides: TGTGCCAGCAGGACTAGCGGGGCCTTAAAGGCCTACAATGAGCAGTTCTTC. Amino acid sequence: CASRTSGALKAYNEQFF. J is TRBJ2-1 and V is TRBV28; TRBD2 matches 11 bases. Germline V CDR1 and CDR2: MDHEN, SYDVKM. V lost 6 bases to trimming and J lost 2 bases; unmatched junction nucleotides: 9. The CDR3 spans 17 residues. The full variable domain, completed using reference TRBV28 and TRBJ2-1, is DVKVTQSSRYLVKRTGEKVFLECVQDMDHENMFWYRQDPGLGLRLIYFSYDVKMKEKGDIPEGYSVSREKKERFSLILESASTNQTSMYLCASRTSGALKAYNEQFFGPGTRLTVL.

CDR3 amino acids: CASSLDRAGYGYTF. CDR3 nucleotide sequence: TGTGCCAGCAGCCTGGACAGAGCAGGATATGGCTACACCTTC. The chain is built from TRBV6-5 and TRBJ1-2, with a tentative D call TRBD1 (6 bases). CDR1 is MNHEY, CDR2 SVGAGI, per germline. Deletions cut 6 bases from V and 5 bases from J, with 16 bases between. The CDR3 consists of 14 residues.

V and J are TRBV7-9 and TRBJ2-5, with 7 bases fitting TRBD1. V was pared by 0 bases and J by 0 bases, with 1 base of the junction left unmatched. CDR1 SEHNR and CDR2 FQNEAQ come from the germline V gene (reference sequence). CDR3 length: 15 residues. The CDR3 loop is CASSLAGQYQETQYF. In nucleotides, the CDR3 is TGTGCCAGCAGCTTAGCGGGACAGTACCAAGAGACCCAGTACTTC.

As DNA, the CDR3 is TGTGCCAGTAGCTCAACCTTCGGGGGGGACACCGGGGAGCTGTTTTTT. Amino acids: CASSSTFGGDTGELFF. The rearrangement joins TRBV19 to TRBJ2-2; 8 bases align to TRBD2. V shed 6 bases, J shed 3 bases, and the junction held 9 bases outside the gene matches. The germline CDR1 and CDR2 sequences are LNHDA and SQIVND (reference sequence). CDR3 size: 16 residues.

This chain connects TRBV4-1 to TRBJ2-3; 9 nucleotides line up with TRBD2. CDR3 length: 18 amino acids. In germline, CDR1 is MGHRA, CDR2 YSYEKL. The trim removed 1 base at V and 0 bases at J, leaving 8 bases unmatched. The CDR3 region has the DNA TGCGCCAGCAGCCAAGGCTACGGCGGGGGGGCTAGCACAGATACGCAGTATTTT. Its translation is CASSQGYGGGASTDTQYF.

This clone was recorded only once. CDR3 protein: CASSVSGKYNEQFF. The CDR3 nucleotides are TGTGCCAGCAGCGTATCCGGAAAGTACAATGAGCAGTTCTTC. The chain has TRBV9 and TRBJ2-1, with unresolved D. Trimming shortened V by 1 base and J by 4 bases, and 9 bases separated the two germline ends. This CDR3 comprises 14 residues. CDR1 and CDR2 from the germline V gene are SGDLS and YYNGEE.

This rearrangement joins TRBV2 to TRBJ1-1; D unresolved. V shed 4 bases and J shed 3 bases, with 9 bases lying between them. The CDR3 consists of 13 residues. Germline loops: CDR1 SNHLY, CDR2 FYNNEI. The CDR3 sequence is CASSGTVDTEAFF. The CDR3 DNA reads TGTGCCAGCAGTGGGACGGTAGACACTGAAGCTTTCTTT.

The chain has TRBV19 and TRBJ2-7; the D gene could be TRBD1 or TRBD2 (5 bases each). The CDR3 covers 15 residues. With 5 bases removed from V and 6 bases from J, the gap between germline ends came to 20 bases. Germline loops: CDR1 LNHDA, CDR2 SQIVND (reference sequence). The DNA for the CDR3 is TGTGCCAGTAGTTCGGGACCCCTGGGGATTGTCGAGCAGTACTTC. Translating gives CASSSGPLGIVEQYF.

This clone was observed a few times. V gene TRBV2 combines with J gene TRBJ2-1, with a tentative D call TRBD2 (6 bases). From germline, CDR1 is SNHLY and CDR2 FYNNEI. The CDR3 is 15 residues long. Trimming pared 3 bases from V and 6 bases from J, leaving 15 bases between. In DNA form, the CDR3 reads TGTGCCAGCAGTGATGGGACTGCCCCCACCAATGAGCAGTTCTTC. Encoded protein: CASSDGTAPTNEQFF.

CDR3 region: CASSQSLAGGPFQETQYF. The DNA for the CDR3 is TGTGCCAGCAGCCAATCACTAGCGGGGGGGCCTTTTCAAGAGACCCAGTACTTC. V gene TRBV5-6 combines with J gene TRBJ2-5; 13 bases match TRBD2. The CDR3 consists of 18 residues. CDR1 and CDR2 from the germline V gene are SGHDT and YYEEEE. V was clipped by 4 bases and J by 2 bases; unmatched bases: 11.

In its sample, this clone was seen once. This sequence joins TRBV30 and TRBJ1-3; weak D call: TRBD1 (5 bases). Deletions cut 0 bases from V and 0 bases from J, with 9 bases between. Germline lookup yields CDR1 GTSNPN and CDR2 SVGIG (reference sequence). The CDR3 is 15 residues long. The CDR3 loop reads CAWSVGAASGNTIYF. Here the CDR3 DNA reads TGTGCCTGGAGTGTAGGGGCCGCCTCTGGAAACACCATATATTTT. Full variable domain (remainder filled in from reference TRBV30 and TRBJ1-3): SQTIHQWPATLVQPVGSPLSLECTVEGTSNPNLYWYRQAAGRGLQLLFYSVGIGQISSEVPQNLSASRPQDRQFILSSKKLLLSDSGFYLCAWSVGAASGNTIYFGEGSWLTVV.

CDR3 DNA: TGTGCCAGCAGCTCTCGGGACAGGGGTCATTATGGCTACACCTTC. It is translated as CASSSRDRGHYGYTF. The genes are TRBV7-9 and TRBJ1-2; 10 bases align to TRBD1. The CDR3 has 15 amino acids. After removal of 4 bases from V and 5 bases from J, the junction contained 7 bases not matched to a gene. Germline CDR1 is SEHNR and CDR2 is FQNEAQ (reference sequence). The full variable domain, its missing parts supplied by reference TRBV7-9 and TRBJ1-2, is DTGVSQNPRHKITKRGQNVTFRCDPISEHNRLYWYRQTLGQGPEFLTYFQNEAQLEKSRLLSDRFSAERPKGSFSTLEIQRTEQGDSAMYLCASSSRDRGHYGYTFGSGTRLTVV.

The rearrangement joins TRBV5-5 to TRBJ2-5, with 12 bases aligning to TRBD1. The CDR3 extends over 16 amino acids. J was trimmed by 2 bases and V by 4 bases; bases with no gene match: 6. The germline V gene encodes CDR1 SGHKS and CDR2 YYEKEE (reference sequence). This chain's CDR3 is CASSRDRGLFQETQYF. The CDR3 DNA reads as TGTGCCAGCAGCAGGGACAGGGGGCTATTTCAAGAGACCCAGTACTTC.

This chain joins TRBV3-1 (or the pseudogene TRBV3-2) and TRBJ2-1, with TRBD2 matching 9 bases. The CDR3 length is 15 residues. CDR1 and CDR2 (germline): LGHDT, YNNKEL (reference sequence). V gave up 0 bases and J gave up 8 bases; unmatched junction bases: 5. Here the CDR3 DNA reads TGTGCCAGCAGCCAAGATTTGGCGGGGGGGCATGAGCAGTTCTTC. Translated: CASSQDLAGGHEQFF.

The chain links TRBV6-2 or TRBV6-3 to TRBJ1-1; D ambiguous. The CDR3 totals 14 residues. Trimming removed 0 bases from V and 4 bases from J, with 9 bases in between. From germline, CDR1 is MNHEY and CDR2 SVGEGT. DNA of the CDR3: TGTGCCAGCAGTTACTCGGGGAGAGGCACTGAAGCTTTCTTT. This encodes CASSYSGRGTEAFF.

This chain connects TRBV30 to TRBJ2-1; 8 nucleotides match TRBD2. V lost 7 bases and J lost 5; bases outside the gene matches: 7. Looked up from germline, CDR1 is GTSNPN and CDR2 is SVGIG (reference sequence). The CDR3 runs to 13 residues. The CDR3 reads CAFTSGYHNEQFF. As DNA, the CDR3 is TGTGCCTTCACTAGCGGATACCACAATGAGCAGTTCTTC.